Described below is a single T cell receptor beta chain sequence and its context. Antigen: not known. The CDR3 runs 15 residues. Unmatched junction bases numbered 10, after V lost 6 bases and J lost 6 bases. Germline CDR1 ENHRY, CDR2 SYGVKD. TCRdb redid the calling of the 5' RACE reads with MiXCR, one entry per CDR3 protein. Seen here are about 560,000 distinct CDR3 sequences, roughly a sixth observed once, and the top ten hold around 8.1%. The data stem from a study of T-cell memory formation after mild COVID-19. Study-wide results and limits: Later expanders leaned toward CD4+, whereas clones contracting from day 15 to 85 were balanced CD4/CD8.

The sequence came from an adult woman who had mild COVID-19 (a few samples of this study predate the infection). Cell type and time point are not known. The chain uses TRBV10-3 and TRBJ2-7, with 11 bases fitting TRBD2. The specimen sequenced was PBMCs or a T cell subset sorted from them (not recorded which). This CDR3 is CAISVGLAGGLEQYF. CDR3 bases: TGTGCCATCAGCGTCGGGCTAGCGGGAGGACTCGAGCAGTACTTC.